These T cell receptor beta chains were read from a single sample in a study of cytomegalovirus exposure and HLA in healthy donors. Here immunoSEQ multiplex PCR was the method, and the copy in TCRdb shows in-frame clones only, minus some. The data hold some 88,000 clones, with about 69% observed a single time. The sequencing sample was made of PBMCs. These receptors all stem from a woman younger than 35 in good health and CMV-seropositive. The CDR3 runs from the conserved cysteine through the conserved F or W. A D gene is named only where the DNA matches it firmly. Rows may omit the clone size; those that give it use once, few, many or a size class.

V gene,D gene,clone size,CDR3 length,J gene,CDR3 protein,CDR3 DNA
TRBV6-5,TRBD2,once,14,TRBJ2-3,CASSSGSAGDTQYF,TGTGCCAGCAGTTCCGGGTCAGCGGGGGATACGCAGTATTTT
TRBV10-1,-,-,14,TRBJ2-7,CASSVRDNSYEQYF,TGCGCCAGCAGTGTCCGGGACAACTCCTACGAGCAGTACTTC
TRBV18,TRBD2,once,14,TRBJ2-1,CASSGPGGYNEQFF,TGTGCCAGCTCCGGTCCGGGGGGTTACAATGAGCAGTTCTTC
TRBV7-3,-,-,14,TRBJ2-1,CASLPWAMHNEQFF,TGTGCCAGCCTCCCCTGGGCTATGCACAATGAGCAGTTCTTC
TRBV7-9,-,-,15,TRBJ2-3,CASSLGALSTDTQYF,TGTGCCAGCAGCTTAGGCGCATTGAGCACAGATACGCAGTATTTT
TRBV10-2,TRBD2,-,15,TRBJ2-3,CASRGTSGNTDTQYF,TGCGCCAGCAGGGGGACTAGCGGAAACACAGATACGCAGTATTTT
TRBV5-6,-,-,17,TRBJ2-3,CASSLVGIGRFTDTQYF,TGTGCCAGCAGCTTGGTCGGTATCGGCAGGTTCACAGATACGCAGTATTTT
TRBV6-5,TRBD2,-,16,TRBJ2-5,CASSYTGTSGQETQYF,TGTGCCAGCAGTTATACCGGGACTAGCGGCCAAGAGACCCAGTACTTC
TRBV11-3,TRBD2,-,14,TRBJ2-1,CASSLTSGGDEQFF,TGTGCCAGCAGCTTGACTAGCGGAGGGGATGAGCAGTTCTTC
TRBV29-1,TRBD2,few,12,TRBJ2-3,CSAGLAGDTQYF,TGCAGCGCCGGACTAGCGGGGGATACGCAGTATTTT
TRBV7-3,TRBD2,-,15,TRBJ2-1,CASSLGLAGSNEQFF,TGTGCCAGCAGCCTCGGACTAGCGGGGTCTAATGAGCAGTTCTTC
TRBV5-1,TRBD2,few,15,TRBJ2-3,CASSLEGTSWDTQYF,TGCGCCAGCAGCTTGGAGGGGACTAGTTGGGATACGCAGTATTTT
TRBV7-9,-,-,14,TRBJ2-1,CASSQRALGDEQFF,TGTGCCAGCAGCCAAAGAGCCCTAGGTGATGAGCAGTTCTTC
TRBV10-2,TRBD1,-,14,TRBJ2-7,CASRIGTDAYEQYF,TGCGCCAGCAGAATCGGGACAGACGCTTACGAGCAGTACTTC
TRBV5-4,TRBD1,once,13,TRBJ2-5,CASSWDRGETQYF,TGTGCCAGCAGCTGGGACAGGGGGGAGACCCAGTACTTC
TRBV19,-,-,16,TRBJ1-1,CASSTPWGGPDTEAFF,TGTGCCAGTAGTACCCCCTGGGGGGGGCCGGACACTGAAGCTTTCTTT
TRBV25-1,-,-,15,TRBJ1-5,CASSEGPDSNQPQHF,TGTGCCAGCAGTGAAGGTCCAGATAGCAATCAGCCCCAGCATTTT
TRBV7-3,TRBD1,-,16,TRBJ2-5,CASSLGGQGPRETQYF,TGTGCCAGCAGCTTAGGAGGACAGGGGCCGAGAGAGACCCAGTACTTC
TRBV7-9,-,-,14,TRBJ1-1,CASSFRAKNTEAFF,TGTGCCAGCAGCTTTAGAGCGAAGAACACTGAAGCTTTCTTT
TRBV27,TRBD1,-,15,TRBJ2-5,CASSSYRGSQETQYF,TGTGCCAGCAGTTCCTACAGGGGGTCGCAAGAGACCCAGTACTTC
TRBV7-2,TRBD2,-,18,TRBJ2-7,CASSLVGLTGGVLVEQYF,TGTGCCAGCAGCTTAGTTGGGTTAACGGGGGGGGTCCTCGTTGAGCAGTACTTC
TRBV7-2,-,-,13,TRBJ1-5,CASSSRVGQPQHF,TGTGCCAGCAGCTCCAGGGTCGGACAGCCCCAGCATTTT
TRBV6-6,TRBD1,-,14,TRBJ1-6,CASRQGAVNSPLHF,TGTGCCAGCAGGCAGGGGGCGGTTAATTCACCCCTCCACTTT
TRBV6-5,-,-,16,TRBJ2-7,CASSYPQEAGGYEQYF,TGTGCCAGCAGTTACCCGCAGGAGGCGGGTGGCTACGAGCAGTACTTC
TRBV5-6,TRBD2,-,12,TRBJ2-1,CASSFSGGEQFF,TGTGCCAGCAGCTTTTCGGGGGGTGAGCAGTTCTTC
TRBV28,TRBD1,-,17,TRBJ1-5,CASSLILQGAGNQPQHF,TGTGCCAGCAGCCTAATTTTACAGGGGGCTGGCAATCAGCCCCAGCATTTT
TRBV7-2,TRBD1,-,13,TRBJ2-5,CASSSQTGETQYF,TGTGCCAGCAGCTCTCAGACAGGGGAGACCCAGTACTTC
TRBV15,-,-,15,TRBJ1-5,CATSTGQLGSQPQHF,TGTGCCACCAGCACCGGACAGTTAGGCAGTCAGCCCCAGCATTTT
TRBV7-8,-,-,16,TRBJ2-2,CASSLAITGGAGELFF,TGTGCCAGCAGCTTAGCGATTACAGGGGGGGCCGGGGAGCTGTTTTTT
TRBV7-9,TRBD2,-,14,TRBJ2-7,CASSTIRGDYEQYF,TGTGCCAGCAGCACCATCCGGGGGGACTACGAGCAGTACTTC
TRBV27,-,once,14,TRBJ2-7,CASRPLGQSQAQYF,TGTGCCAGCAGACCATTAGGACAGTCCCAAGCCCAGTACTTC
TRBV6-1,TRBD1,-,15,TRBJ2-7,CASGPGHRGPYEQYF,TGTGCCAGCGGACCGGGACACAGGGGGCCTTACGAGCAGTACTTC
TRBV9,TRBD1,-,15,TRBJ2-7,CASSAGQGFSYEQYF,TGTGCCAGCAGCGCGGGACAGGGCTTCTCCTACGAGCAGTACTTC
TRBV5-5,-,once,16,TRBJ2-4,CASSQLATAGDNIQYF,TGTGCCAGCAGCCAACTAGCCACCGCAGGAGATAACATTCAGTACTTC
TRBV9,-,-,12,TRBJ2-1,CASSVDNNEQFF,TGTGCCAGCAGCGTAGACAACAATGAGCAGTTCTTC
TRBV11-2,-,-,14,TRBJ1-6,CASSLSTDNSPLHF,TGTGCCAGCAGCTTGAGTACAGATAATTCACCCCTCCACTTT
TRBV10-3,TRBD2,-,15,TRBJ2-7,CAISATSGRADEQYF,TGTGCCATCAGCGCGACTAGCGGGAGGGCCGACGAGCAGTACTTC
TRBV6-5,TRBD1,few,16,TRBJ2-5,CASSWRTGKTQETQYF,TGTGCCAGCAGTTGGCGGACAGGGAAGACCCAAGAGACCCAGTACTTC
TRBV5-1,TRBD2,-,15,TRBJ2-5,CASSGGTSAKETQYF,TGCGCCAGCAGCGGGGGGACTAGCGCCAAAGAGACCCAGTACTTC
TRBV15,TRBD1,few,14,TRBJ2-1,CATNPRDRGPEQFF,TGTGCCACCAACCCCCGGGACAGGGGACCTGAGCAGTTCTTC
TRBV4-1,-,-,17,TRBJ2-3,CASSQDLDRILRDTQYF,TGCGCCAGCAGCCAAGACCTTGACAGGATCCTTAGGGATACGCAGTATTTT